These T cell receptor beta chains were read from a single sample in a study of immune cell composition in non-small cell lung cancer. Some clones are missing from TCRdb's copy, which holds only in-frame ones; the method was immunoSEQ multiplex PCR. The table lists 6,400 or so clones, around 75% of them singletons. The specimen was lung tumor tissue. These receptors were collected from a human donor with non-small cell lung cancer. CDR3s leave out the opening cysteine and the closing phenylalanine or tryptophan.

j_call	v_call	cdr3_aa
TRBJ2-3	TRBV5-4	ASSHHLSGGGTDTQY
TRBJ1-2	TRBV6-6	ASTLAGRGYT
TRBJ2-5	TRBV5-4	ASSSPGQQETQY
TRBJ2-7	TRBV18	ASSPGGTGGNEQY
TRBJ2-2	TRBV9	ASSVGPLAGGLTGELF
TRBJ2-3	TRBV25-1	ASSRGTSGSTDTQY
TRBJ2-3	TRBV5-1	ASSGRLAGLTDTQY
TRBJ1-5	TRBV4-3	ASSLEAGGPQH
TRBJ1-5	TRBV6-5	ASSYGQGHQPQH
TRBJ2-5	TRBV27	ASSSEGAGQETQY
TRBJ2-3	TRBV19	ASSITGTSTDTQY
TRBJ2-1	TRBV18	ASSPSGGWYNEQF
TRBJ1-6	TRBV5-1	ASSLGWTAMNSPLH
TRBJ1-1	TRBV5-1	ASSLGGTGKRAEAF
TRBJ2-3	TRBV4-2	ASRGLAGGPDTQY
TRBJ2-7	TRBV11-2	ASSLMSWDRGSEQY
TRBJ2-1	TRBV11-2	ASSLFTSASPYNEQF
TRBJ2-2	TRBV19	ASTSTGGIAGELF
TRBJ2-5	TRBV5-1	ASSGTAKETQY
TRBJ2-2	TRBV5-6	ASSQRDRGLSGELF
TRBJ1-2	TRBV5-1	ASSSGIGGFYGYT
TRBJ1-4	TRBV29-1	SVRTGTNEKLF
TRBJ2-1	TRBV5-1	ASSLAGSSYNEQF
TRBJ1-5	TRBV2	ASSEARGAGGLSNQPQH
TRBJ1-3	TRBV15	ATSRDNGAGGPLSSGNTIY
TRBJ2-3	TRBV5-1	ASSSGGTDTQY
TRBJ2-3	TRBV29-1	SVGGLRAVDTQY
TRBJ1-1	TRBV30	AWSTSGQGFTEAF
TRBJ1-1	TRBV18	ASSPFLLTGGVMNTEAF
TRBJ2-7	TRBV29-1	SVATGGYEQY
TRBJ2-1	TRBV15	ATSRESRNEQF
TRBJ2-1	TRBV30	AWNRGGANNEQF
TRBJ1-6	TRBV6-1	ASGQLGALSLH
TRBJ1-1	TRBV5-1	ASSLVQGRNTEAF
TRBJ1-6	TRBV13	ASSFGQSPLH
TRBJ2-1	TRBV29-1	SASAGTGTYNEQF
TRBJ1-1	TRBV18	ASSPTNTEAF
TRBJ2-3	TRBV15	ATSRGGVTTDTQY
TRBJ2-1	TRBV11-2	ASSPFLSGTRAYNEQF
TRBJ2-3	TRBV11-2	ASSLVGGGPPEVRY
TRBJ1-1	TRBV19	ASSVQTGSTEAF
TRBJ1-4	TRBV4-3	ASSQAMDRGNEKLF
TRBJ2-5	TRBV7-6	ASSELAGYQETQY
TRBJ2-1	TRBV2	ASSTGLGEQF
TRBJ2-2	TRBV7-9	ASRAETGVTGELF
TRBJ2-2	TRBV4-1	ASSQGDGRGTGELF
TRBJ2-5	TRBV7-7	ASSLLGKQETQY
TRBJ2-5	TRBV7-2	ASSFQRGGGETQY
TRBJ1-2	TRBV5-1	ASSFQLQGNRDYGYT
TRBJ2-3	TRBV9	ASSVAPAGGLDTQY
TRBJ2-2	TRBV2	ASRSRRAEVNTGELF
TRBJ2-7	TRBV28	ASSLSSYYEQY
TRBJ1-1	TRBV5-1	ASSLRQDTMNTEAF
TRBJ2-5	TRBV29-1	SVEGQGQETQY
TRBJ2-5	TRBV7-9	ASSPRDRGTQY
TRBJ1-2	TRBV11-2	ASSAWGTGDYGYT
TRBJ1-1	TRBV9	ASSVGGRRTEAF
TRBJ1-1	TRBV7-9	ASSLGQGNTEAF
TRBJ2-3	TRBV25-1	ASSIQGTDTQY